The text below deals with one TCR beta chain. Antigen unknown. The data are from a study of beta chain features in type 1 diabetes. Study-wide findings and caveats: The analysis here could not establish whether HLA type shapes TCRB rearrangement.

Reverse transcription of all isolated RNA meant that expressed TCRB transcripts were sequenced. Here immunoSEQ multiplex PCR was the method, and the copy in TCRdb shows in-frame clones only, minus some. The sample shows 970,000 or so clones, 15% to 20% of them seen only once. V was pared by 8 bases and J by 0 bases, with 11 bases between. The V gene's germline CDR1 is SNHLY and CDR2 FYNNEI. The CDR3 is 15 amino acids. Sequenced input: naive CD4+ T cells from blood. The clonotype originates from a woman between 18 and 30 years old in good health. This chain links TRBV2 with TRBJ2-6, with D perhaps matching TRBD2 (5 bases). The CDR3 here is CASGRGSSGANVLTF. In nucleotides, the CDR3 is TGTGCCAGCGGACGGGGAAGCTCTGGGGCCAACGTCCTGACTTTC.